This T cell receptor beta chain was identified in a study of T cell responses to AZD1222 COVID-19 vaccine. Notes on the study in general: Dominant CD4 TCR responses targeted spike regions 160-218 and 743-854. Donors, mostly white British, included more females; clonal diversity was possibly underestimated. Once two AZD1222 doses were given, Spike-specific TCR breadth and depth went up. No day 14 peak samples; only post-peak repertoires were characterized.

Generated by immunoSEQ multiplex PCR, the TCRdb table keeps only in-frame clones and is missing some. The repertoire includes 150,000 or so clones, roughly nine tenths of them detected once, and approximately 3.8% sits in the top ten. This clone is a singleton in its sample. Its cognate antigen is unknown. The sequence came from an adult who received the AZD1222 COVID-19 vaccine. Sequenced here: peripheral blood, sampled 28 days after the second AZD1222 dose.

The CDR3 reads CASNPNSGRGTGELFF. In DNA form, the CDR3 reads TGTGCCAGCAACCCTAATAGCGGGAGGGGCACCGGGGAGCTGTTTTTT. The gene calls are TRBV7-8 and TRBJ2-2; TRBD2 matches at 11 bases. CDR3 length equals 16 residues. J was trimmed by 4 bases and V by 7 bases; bases with no gene match: 8. CDR1 SGHVS and CDR2 FQNEAQ come from the germline V gene. The full variable domain, completed using reference TRBV7-8 and TRBJ2-2, is GAGVSQSPRYKVAKRGQDVALRCDPISGHVSLFWYQQALGQGPEFLTYFQNEAQLDKSGLPSDRFFAERPEGSVSTLKIQRTQQEDSAVYLCASNPNSGRGTGELFFGEGSRLTVL.